This T cell receptor beta chain is from a study of cytomegalovirus exposure and HLA in healthy donors. The PCR was carried out with 60 Vbeta primers and 13 Jbeta primers. Only in-frame clones appear in the TCRdb table, and some are missing; sequencing was by immunoSEQ multiplex PCR. The sample has about 200,000 clones, around 85% seen once. Study conclusions and caveats: An observed cluster of highly shared sequence variants was recorded as a likely sequencing artifact.

CDR3 size: 14 residues. The V end was cut by 4 bases, the J end by 1 base, with 11 bases between. CDR1 and CDR2 (germline): SGHNT, YYREEE (reference sequence). A word on this clone: The antigen remains unidentified.

The clonotype was recovered from a woman between 50 and 59 years old in good health and CMV-seronegative. Sequencing used PBMCs. The chain is built from TRBV5-4 and TRBJ2-5; TRBD2 is a possible D gene (5 bases). For the CDR3, the DNA is TGTGCCAGCAGCACTAAACTAGGCCAAGAGACCCAGTACTTC. This gives the protein CASSTKLGQETQYF.